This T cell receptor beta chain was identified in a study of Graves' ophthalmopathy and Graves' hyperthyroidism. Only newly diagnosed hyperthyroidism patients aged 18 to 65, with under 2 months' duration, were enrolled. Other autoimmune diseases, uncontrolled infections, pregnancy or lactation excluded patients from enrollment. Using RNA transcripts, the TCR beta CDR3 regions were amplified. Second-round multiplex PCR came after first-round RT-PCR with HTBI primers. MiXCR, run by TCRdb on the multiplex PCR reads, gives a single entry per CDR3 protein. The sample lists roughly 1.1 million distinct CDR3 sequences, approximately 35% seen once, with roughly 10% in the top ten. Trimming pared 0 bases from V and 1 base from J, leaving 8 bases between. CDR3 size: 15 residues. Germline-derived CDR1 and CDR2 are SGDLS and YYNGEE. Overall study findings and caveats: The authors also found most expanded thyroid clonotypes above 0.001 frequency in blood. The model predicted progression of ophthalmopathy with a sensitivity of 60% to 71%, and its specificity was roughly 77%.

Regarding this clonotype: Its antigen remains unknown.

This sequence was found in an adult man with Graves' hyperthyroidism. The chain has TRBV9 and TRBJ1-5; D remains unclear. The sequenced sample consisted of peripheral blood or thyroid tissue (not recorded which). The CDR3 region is CASSVGGRSNQPQHF. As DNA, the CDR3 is TGTGCCAGCAGCGTAGGCGGGCGAAGCAATCAGCCCCAGCATTTT.